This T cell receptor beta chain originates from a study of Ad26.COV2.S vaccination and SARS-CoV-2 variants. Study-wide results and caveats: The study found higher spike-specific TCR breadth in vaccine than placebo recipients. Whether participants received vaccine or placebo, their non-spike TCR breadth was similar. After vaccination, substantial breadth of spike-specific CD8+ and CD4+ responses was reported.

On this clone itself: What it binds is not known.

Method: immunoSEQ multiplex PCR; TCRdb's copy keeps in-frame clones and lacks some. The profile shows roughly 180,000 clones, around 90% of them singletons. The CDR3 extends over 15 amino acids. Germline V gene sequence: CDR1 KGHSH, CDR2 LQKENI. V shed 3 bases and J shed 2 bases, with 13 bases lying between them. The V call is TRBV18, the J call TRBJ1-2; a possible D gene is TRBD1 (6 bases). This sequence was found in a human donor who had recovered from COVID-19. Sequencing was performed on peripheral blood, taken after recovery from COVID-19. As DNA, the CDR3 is TGTGCCAGCTCACCCCTTGTGACAGGCAACTATGGCTACACCTTC. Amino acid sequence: CASSPLVTGNYGYTF.